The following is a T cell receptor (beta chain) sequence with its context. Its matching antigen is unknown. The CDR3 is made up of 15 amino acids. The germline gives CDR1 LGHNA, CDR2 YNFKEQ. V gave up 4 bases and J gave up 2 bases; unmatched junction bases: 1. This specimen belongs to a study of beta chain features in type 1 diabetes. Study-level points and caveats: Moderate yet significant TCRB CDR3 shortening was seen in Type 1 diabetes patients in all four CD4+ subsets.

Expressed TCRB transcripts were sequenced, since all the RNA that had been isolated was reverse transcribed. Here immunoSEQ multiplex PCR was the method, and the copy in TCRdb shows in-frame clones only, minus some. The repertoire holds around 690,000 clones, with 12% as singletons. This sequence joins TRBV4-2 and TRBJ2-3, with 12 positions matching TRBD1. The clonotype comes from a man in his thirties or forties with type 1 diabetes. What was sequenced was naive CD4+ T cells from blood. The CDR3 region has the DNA TGTGCCAGCAGCCGGGGACAGGGGGCCACAGATACGCAGTATTTT. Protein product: CASSRGQGATDTQYF.